This TCR beta chain emerged from a study of cytomegalovirus exposure and HLA in healthy donors (dated by TCRdb to 2017 to 2019). Concerning the study at large: An earlier analysis of approximately 640 of the donors reported approximately 270 Gb of sequence data and some 100 million unique TCR beta sequences from about 179 million T cells. In the later analysis, no new phenotypic data were used to find candidate immune exposures; instead, reliance was placed on TCR beta sequences and their occurrence across donors. To predict cytomegalovirus infection status, the study brought together high-throughput TCR immunosequencing, statistical association of individual TCRs with disease status, and machine learning. HLA typing included class I and class II loci at four-digit resolution. An earlier analysis of approximately 580 of the donors used high-throughput TCR beta sequencing to judge whether each TCR beta V gene segment behaved as functional or pseudogenic. All discovery cohort repertoires had been generated using a single sequencing platform. In addition to the first cohort of 666 subjects, a separate validation cohort of approximately 110 different subjects was used. Donor age, sex, ethnicity and CMV serostatus were compiled alongside the repertoire data. Of the 350 to 450 genotyped donors, approximately 81% were placed in the genetic ancestry cluster associated with self-reported Caucasian donors. The study aimed to test whether cataloging public T cell receptors could reveal signatures of past pathogen exposure. Roughly 5 DR-DQ haplotypes were treated as single units for association and clustering because of strong linkage in the cohort. To study patterns of TCR occurrence, a later analysis re-analyzed previously published TCR beta repertoires from 550 to 800 donors and added high-resolution HLA genotyping. The study profiled the T cell repertoires of approximately 700 subjects by immunosequencing and related them to cytomegalovirus serostatus. Across approximately 400 genotyped donors of the cohort, an average of about 240,000 unique TCR beta nucleotide sequences per donor were sequenced, and around 19% of those sequences were non-productive. The number of donors typed differed by locus, with about 629-640 for A, B, C, DRB1 and DQB1, over 500 for DQA1, 600 to 610 for DPA1, and some 440 for DPB1. A later genetic analysis took genome-wide SNP genotypes for about 60% of the roughly 670 donors and used that subset as a discovery cohort. An early release covering over 500 HLA-typed donors comprised about 300 gigabases of sequencing data and approximately 85 million unique TCR sequences. Overall results and qualifications from the work: Sequencing depth was assumed to be roughly uniform across donors in the presence/absence analyses, though that assumption may not hold. When HLA alleles, especially DR and DQ, strongly co-occurred, TCR associations were difficult to assign to individual alleles. A later analysis associated about 17,000 TCR beta sequences with specific HLA alleles at a false discovery rate of 0.05. The sequencing pipeline was judged likely to have produced a cluster of highly shared sequence variants as a technical artifact. In vitro tests confirmed that a few of the cytomegalovirus-associated TCR beta chains recognize cytomegalovirus antigens. According to a later genetic analysis, donors in an Asian-associated ancestry cluster had fewer N-insertions in productive TCRs than the roughly 660-donor mean. A further reported finding was that TCR beta sequences accurately predicted the HLA-A and HLA-B alleles for most subjects in the first cohort. In both the original and validation cohorts, the classifier was reported to diagnose cytomegalovirus status with high specificity and sensitivity. The study gave a list of some 150 TCR beta chains associated with cytomegalovirus. Some IMGT-functional V segments, including TRBV6-2 and TRBV6-3, could not be told apart with the 87-base-pair reads, so those segments were excluded. Across donors, most TCR sequences were observed very rarely, whereas some public TCRs were present in many individuals. CMV serostatus was the only immune exposure information available for the cohort. The earlier analysis of approximately 560 of the donors excluded seventeen rarely observed V segments, including chromosome 9 orphons, because counts were too low. In a later analysis, HLA-associated TCR beta chains showed more clonal expansion and lower generation probabilities than non-associated chains that were equally common. Most CMV-associated TCR beta chains appeared to be HLA-restricted in a later analysis, and the HLA associations seemed to be driven largely by CMV exposure. In a later analysis, several top co-occurrence clusters were reported to appear linked to parvovirus B19, influenza, CMV and Epstein-Barr virus. Linkage disequilibrium might explain the correlated functional status among segregating V segments, but an unknown experimental factor could not be ruled out. An earlier analysis of approximately 570 of the donors showed that most TCR beta V segments appeared in productive rearrangements either about 87% or about 30% of the time, which broadly matched IMGT annotations. In a later analysis, TCR association rates were found to vary across HLA loci, with the most associated TCRs seen for DRB1 alleles and the fewest for HLA-C alleles. In this cohort, only TCR beta chains were sequenced, and detectable features were limited by the absence of alpha or paired-chain data. Because HLA typing was missing for some donors at each locus, association tests included only the typed subset. An association between a missense DCLRE1C variant and V-gene and J-gene trimming of TCR beta chains was found in a later genetic analysis and replicated in an independent cohort. It was suggested by the authors that the approach could potentially be generalized to other disease states and immunological phenotypes.

The library came from the immunoSEQ multiplex PCR assay. For the multiplex PCR, a mixture combining 60 forward primers for TCR Vbeta segments and 13 reverse primers for TCR Jbeta segments was used. The CDR3 region of rearranged TCR beta genes was amplified from genomic DNA with a multiplex PCR assay. The Illumina HiSeq System was used to sequence the amplified TCR beta libraries as 87-base-pair reads. The study's own analysis went as follows. In a later analysis, tens of millions of unique TCR beta chains were counted across the roughly 610 repertoires, and about 10 million of these chains were shared by at least two donors. A nearest-neighbor algorithm error-corrected the raw reads and collapsed the reads into unique sequences, merging closely related sequences to remove PCR and sequencing errors. Alignment of CDR3 sequences to IMGT reference sequences was used to assign V, D and J gene segments. For a sequence to be retained, a match of at least six nucleotides was required to both a V gene segment and a J gene segment. A rearrangement was called productive if the CDR3 had no stop codons and remained in frame with V and J, and every other rearrangement was called non-productive. CDR3 was defined according to IMGT convention as the region running from the second conserved V-encoded cysteine to the conserved J-encoded phenylalanine. The earlier analysis of about 500 of the donors excluded sequences that lacked an unambiguous match to a single V gene segment. An earlier analysis of several hundred of the donors classified V segments as functional when productive rearrangements were above 56.7% and as segregating when the standard deviation between donors was above 5%. A statistical classification framework was built to diagnose cytomegalovirus status from the catalog of TCR beta chain sequences. A later analysis assigned V and J genes by comparing TCR nucleotide sequences with IMGT/GENE-DB human TR gene sequences. Using the TCRdist pipeline, a later analysis assigned CDR3 sequences along with most-parsimonious VDJ recombination scenarios. In a later analysis, every TCR beta chain was defined by the combination of its CDR3 amino acid sequence and its V-gene family, and reads without a unique V-gene family were dropped. In a later analysis, fewer than 600 highly shared, low-generation-probability nucleotide sequences were removed to address suspected cross-contamination and a sequencing artifact. A later analysis calculated a clonal expansion index for each public chain from normalized within-repertoire ranks of inferred template counts. In a later analysis, generation probabilities were computed with a VDJ recombination model fitted to out-of-frame rearrangements, and the resulting probabilities were checked against IGoR. Hypergeometric tests were used in a later analysis to score TCR-TCR, TCR-HLA and TCR-CMV co-occurrence, with a repertoire-size bias correction applied to the TCR pairs. A later analysis estimated false discovery rates by permuting HLA or CMV assignments 20 times. In a later analysis, co-occurring TCRs were grouped using DBSCAN, and TCRdist sequence similarity was added for clustering within HLA-allele-positive subsets. Repertoires with fewer than 30,000 or more than 120,000 public chains were left out of co-occurrence clustering, as were about 5 repertoires with anomalous nucleotide sharing. TCRdb stores this immuneACCESS table with in-frame sequences only. Part of the clones is absent; in the studies checked, under half of the shortfall reflects unresolved V genes, and no reason is known for the rest. From that table come the V and J calls and clone size; the DNA was used to work out D and trimming. Counted in this sample were about 190,000 clones; roughly 76% of them appeared once. Approximately 6.3% of the sample is held by the ten biggest clonotypes.

The CDR3 numbers 13 residues from cysteine through phenylalanine. Only CDR3 DNA is held: 39 bases, read in frame from base 1. CDR1 is given as SGHTA and CDR2 as FQGNSA, both from the germline V gene. V ends up 1 base short and J 11 bases short, with an unmatched junction base count of 5. In total, roughly 710 healthy bone marrow donors made up the cohort. Cohort members were all nominally healthy when sampled, although unrecorded immune exposures were likely present. The donor was CMV seropositive and belonged to the group of about 290 seropositive cohort members. Each donor provided a peripheral blood sample, and peripheral blood mononuclear cells were used for TCR beta sequencing. The Qiagen DNeasy Blood Extraction Kit was used to extract genomic DNA from the blood cell samples. This clone has just one count. Its specific antigen is unknown. Base qualities are not provided; no much larger clone lies one nucleotide away.

The chain was built from TRBV7-2 and TRBJ1-5, and TRBD1 matches 7 of the central bases. The sample was PBMCs. The sequence derives from a man aged 35-49 years in good health and CMV-seropositive. The DNA sequence is as follows: TGTGCCAGCAGCTTAGACAGCAGGGGGGCCCAGCATTTT. Its translation is CASSLDSRGAQHF.